The rows below give T cell receptor beta chains drawn from one sample of a study of blood T cell repertoires in COVID-19. Profiled with immunoSEQ multiplex PCR; TCRdb holds only in-frame clones, not every one. The table lists approximately 69,000 clones, approximately 83% of them singletons. The specimen was peripheral blood. All receptors come from a human donor in a cohort sampled during active COVID-19. Each CDR3 is given with its conserved first and last residue. D genes are given only for firm matches. Clone size is given for some rows only: seen once, a few or many times, or a class if the clone is expanded.

abundance,j_gene,len,d_gene,v_gene,CDR3aa,CDR3nt
.,TRBJ1-3,15,.,TRBV6-6,CASSSTAYSGNTIYF,TGTGCCAGCAGCTCGACTGCCTACTCTGGAAACACCATATATTTT
.,TRBJ2-5,15,.,TRBV11-2,CASSSFVRAQETQYF,TGTGCCAGCAGCTCCTTCGTGAGAGCTCAAGAGACCCAGTACTTC
.,TRBJ2-2,12,.,TRBV2,CASSDNTGELFF,TGTGCCAGCAGTGACAATACCGGGGAGCTGTTTTTT
.,TRBJ2-3,16,TRBD2,TRBV5-4,CASSSGWTRRVDTQYF,TGTGCCAGCAGCTCAGGGTGGACTAGGAGAGTGGATACGCAGTATTTT
once,TRBJ1-1,15,.,TRBV4-1,CASSQDLHEVYEAFF,TGCGCCAGCAGCCAAGACCTCCACGAGGTGTATGAAGCTTTCTTT
.,TRBJ2-3,14,TRBD2,TRBV24-1,CATSELAGTDTQYF,TGTGCCACCAGTGAGCTAGCGGGCACAGATACGCAGTATTTT
.,TRBJ2-7,14,TRBD2,TRBV6-6,CASRGGGAIYEQYF,TGTGCCAGCAGAGGCGGGGGGGCTATCTACGAGCAGTACTTC
.,TRBJ2-3,15,TRBD2,TRBV29-1,CSVGSGGVIRDTQYF,TGCAGCGTGGGGAGCGGGGGGGTAATAAGAGATACGCAGTATTTT
once,TRBJ1-2,14,.,TRBV19,CASSRDTANYGYTF,TGTGCCAGTAGTCGGGACACCGCTAACTATGGCTACACCTTC
.,TRBJ2-7,13,TRBD2,TRBV6-5,CASRGSGGYEQYF,TGTGCCAGCAGGGGTTCGGGGGGCTACGAGCAGTACTTC
.,TRBJ2-5,13,.,TRBV10-3,CAIKDPRGETQYF,TGTGCCATCAAAGACCCCCGGGGGGAGACCCAGTACTTC
.,TRBJ1-1,15,.,TRBV5-5,CASKGTGQPNTEAFF,TGTGCCAGTAAGGGGACCGGACAGCCGAACACTGAAGCTTTCTTT
.,TRBJ1-1,14,TRBD1,TRBV11-2,CASSLDRGYTEAFF,TGTGCCAGCAGCCTCGACAGGGGGTACACTGAAGCTTTCTTT
.,TRBJ2-5,14,TRBD1,TRBV19,CASSIVDRVETQYF,TGTGCCAGTAGTATAGTGGACAGGGTAGAGACCCAGTACTTC
.,TRBJ1-1,12,.,TRBV2,CAIRGGNTEAFF,TGTGCCATCCGCGGGGGAAACACTGAAGCTTTCTTT
.,TRBJ1-2,13,TRBD1,TRBV6-5,CASRPGGDYGYTF,TGTGCCAGCAGGCCAGGGGGCGACTATGGCTACACCTTC
.,TRBJ2-5,15,TRBD1,TRBV19,CASSLRQGWQETQYF,TGTGCCAGTAGTCTCCGACAGGGATGGCAAGAGACCCAGTACTTC
.,TRBJ2-7,15,TRBD2,TRBV7-3,CASSLGGGRRDEQYF,TGTGCCAGCAGCTTAGGCGGGGGTCGGCGGGACGAGCAGTACTTC
.,TRBJ2-1,15,TRBD1,TRBV7-7,CASSLGTGSSNEQFF,TGTGCCAGCAGCTTGGGGACAGGGAGTAGCAATGAGCAGTTCTTC
.,TRBJ1-1,15,TRBD1,TRBV30,CAWSPGTGKNTEAFF,TGTGCCTGGAGTCCCGGGACAGGGAAGAACACTGAAGCTTTCTTT
.,TRBJ1-2,12,.,TRBV10-1,CASSDRDYGYTF,TGCGCCAGCAGTGACCGCGACTATGGCTACACCTTC
.,TRBJ1-5,16,TRBD1,TRBV10-3,CAISPGGGDSNQPQHF,TGTGCCATCAGTCCAGGGGGAGGAGATAGCAATCAGCCCCAGCATTTT
once,TRBJ2-2,15,.,TRBV15,CATSRAKGGTGELFF,TGTGCCACCAGCAGAGCCAAAGGGGGCACCGGGGAGCTGTTTTTT
.,TRBJ2-2,14,.,TRBV24-1,CATSDFAVTGELFF,TGTGCCACCAGTGATTTTGCGGTCACCGGGGAGCTGTTTTTT
.,TRBJ1-5,17,TRBD1,TRBV15,CATSSDIQGIGNQPQHF,TGTGCCACCAGCAGTGACATACAGGGGATAGGCAATCAGCCCCAGCATTTT
.,TRBJ2-1,14,.,TRBV19,CASSTGTGGNEQFF,TGTGCCAGTAGCACCGGGACCGGGGGCAATGAGCAGTTCTTC
.,TRBJ2-7,15,TRBD1,TRBV5-4,CASSFRDRGTYEQYF,TGTGCCAGCAGCTTCCGGGACAGGGGAACCTACGAGCAGTACTTC
.,TRBJ2-2,15,.,TRBV7-2,CASSLGLGSTGELFF,TGTGCCAGCAGCTTAGGGCTAGGGAGCACCGGGGAGCTGTTTTTT
.,TRBJ2-4,16,TRBD2,TRBV4-3,CASSHGGLAGKNIQYF,TGCGCCAGCAGCCACGGGGGACTAGCGGGGAAAAACATTCAGTACTTC
.,TRBJ2-5,15,TRBD1,TRBV7-6,CASSLRTGDQETQYF,TGTGCCAGCAGCTTAAGGACAGGAGATCAAGAGACCCAGTACTTC
.,TRBJ2-5,12,.,TRBV30,CAWSVGAETQYF,TGTGCCTGGAGTGTAGGAGCAGAGACCCAGTACTTC
.,TRBJ1-3,15,.,TRBV10-3,CATASGFQVGNTIYF,TGTGCCACCGCTTCGGGGTTTCAAGTAGGAAACACCATATATTTT
few,TRBJ1-4,13,.,TRBV7-9,CASSPTGREKLFF,TGTGCCAGCAGCCCCACGGGTCGTGAAAAACTGTTTTTT
.,TRBJ1-1,13,.,TRBV5-8,CASSTQEDTEAFF,TGTGCCAGCAGCACCCAAGAGGACACTGAAGCTTTCTTT
.,TRBJ2-1,16,TRBD1,TRBV5-1,CASSLDPQGVGNEQFF,TGCGCCAGCAGCTTGGACCCCCAGGGGGTAGGGAATGAGCAGTTCTTC
.,TRBJ2-2,15,TRBD1,TRBV27,CASPTGGYRTGELFF,TGTGCCAGCCCTACAGGGGGCTATCGAACCGGGGAGCTGTTTTTT
.,TRBJ2-2,15,.,TRBV19,CASSIRSDNTGELFF,TGTGCCAGTAGTATCAGGTCAGACAACACCGGGGAGCTGTTTTTT
.,TRBJ1-1,11,.,TRBV5-1,CASSLSGEAFF,TGCGCCAGCAGCTTGTCAGGGGAAGCTTTCTTT
.,TRBJ1-1,12,.,TRBV18,CASSPQQGEAFF,TGTGCCAGCTCACCACAACAGGGCGAAGCTTTCTTT
few,TRBJ2-7,13,TRBD2,TRBV4-1,CASSQDSGTEQYF,TGCGCCAGCAGCCAAGATAGCGGGACCGAGCAGTACTTC
.,TRBJ2-3,16,TRBD2,TRBV7-2,CASSSKRGGGTDTQYF,TGTGCCAGCAGCTCAAAGCGGGGGGGCGGCACAGATACGCAGTATTTT
.,TRBJ2-1,15,TRBD2,TRBV20-1,CSASAIAGGYNEQFF,TGCAGTGCTAGTGCAATAGCGGGGGGCTACAATGAGCAGTTCTTC
.,TRBJ2-2,13,.,TRBV6-5,CASSPPRASELFF,TGTGCCAGCAGCCCGCCGAGGGCGTCAGAGCTGTTTTTT
.,TRBJ1-2,15,.,TRBV5-4,CASSLARERPYGYTF,TGTGCCAGCAGCTTGGCGAGGGAACGACCCTATGGCTACACCTTC
.,TRBJ1-2,15,TRBD1,TRBV6-1,CAGSEDTGGAYGYTF,TGTGCCGGCAGTGAAGATACAGGGGGCGCCTATGGCTACACCTTC
.,TRBJ1-6,16,TRBD1,TRBV10-3,CATLPQGVTNNSPLHF,TGTGCCACCCTCCCTCAGGGGGTGACGAATAATTCACCCCTCCACTTT
once,TRBJ2-7,14,TRBD2,TRBV3-1/TRBV3-2,CASSQDSSGRPQYF,TGTGCCAGCAGCCAAGATTCCAGCGGGAGGCCGCAGTACTTC
few,TRBJ1-2,13,.,TRBV30,CACLGQPNYGYTF,TGTGCCTGTTTAGGACAGCCCAACTATGGCTACACCTTC
.,TRBJ2-7,14,.,TRBV7-2,CASSPISPSYEQYF,TGTGCCAGCAGCCCCATTAGTCCCTCCTACGAGCAGTACTTC
once,TRBJ1-1,12,TRBD1,TRBV28,CAATGGAAEAFF,TGTGCTGCCACAGGGGGCGCCGCTGAAGCTTTCTTT
.,TRBJ2-1,13,.,TRBV5-4,CASSLQGVDEQFF,TGTGCCAGCAGCTTACAGGGTGTCGATGAGCAGTTCTTC
few,TRBJ1-1,14,.,TRBV28,CASSLQGRISEAFF,TGTGCCAGCAGTTTACAGGGGCGCATCTCTGAAGCTTTCTTT
.,TRBJ2-3,15,.,TRBV11-3,CASSLGSPGADTQYF,TGTGCCAGCAGCTTAGGATCCCCAGGGGCAGATACGCAGTATTTT
.,TRBJ2-1,16,TRBD2,TRBV5-1,CASSPELAGGRNEQFF,TGCGCCAGCAGCCCGGAACTAGCGGGGGGCCGGAATGAGCAGTTCTTC
.,TRBJ1-2,14,.,TRBV6-5,CASSSPGTNYGYTF,TGTGCCAGCAGTTCCCCCGGGACTAACTATGGCTACACCTTC
.,TRBJ1-1,14,.,TRBV7-6,CASSLGTGNTEAFF,TGTGCCAGCAGCTTAGGTACAGGGAACACTGAAGCTTTCTTT
.,TRBJ1-1,14,TRBD1,TRBV27,CASSNPGQTFEAFF,TGTGCCAGCAGTAATCCGGGACAGACCTTTGAAGCTTTCTTT
once,TRBJ2-7,17,TRBD2,TRBV28,CASSSRSGGTSPYEQYF,TGTGCCAGCAGTTCCCGTAGCGGGGGGACCTCCCCCTACGAGCAGTACTTC
.,TRBJ1-2,14,.,TRBV2,CASSGDTTNYGYTF,TGTGCCAGCAGCGGGGACACCACTAACTATGGCTACACCTTC